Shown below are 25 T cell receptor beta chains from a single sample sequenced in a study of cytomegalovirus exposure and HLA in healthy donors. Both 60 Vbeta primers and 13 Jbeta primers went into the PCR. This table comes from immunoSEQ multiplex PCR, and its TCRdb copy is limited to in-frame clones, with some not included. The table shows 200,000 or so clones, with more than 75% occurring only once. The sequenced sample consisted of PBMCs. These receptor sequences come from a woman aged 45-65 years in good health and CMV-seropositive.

The CDR3 coding sequence is TGCGCCAGCAGTCAGGGGTACTACGAGCAGTACTTC. Translated: CASSQGYYEQYF. This chain connects TRBV10-2 to TRBJ2-7; TRBD1 might be the D (6 bases). V lost 5 bases and J lost 3, with 8 bases in between. This CDR3 has 12 amino acids. Looked up from germline, CDR1 is WSHSY and CDR2 is SAAADI.

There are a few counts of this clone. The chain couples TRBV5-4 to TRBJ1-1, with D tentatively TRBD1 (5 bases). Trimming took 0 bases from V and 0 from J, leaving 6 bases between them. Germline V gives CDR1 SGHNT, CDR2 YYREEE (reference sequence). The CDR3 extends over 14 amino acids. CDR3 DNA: TGTGCCAGCAGCTTGGGACAGATGAACACTGAAGCTTTCTTT. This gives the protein CASSLGQMNTEAFF.

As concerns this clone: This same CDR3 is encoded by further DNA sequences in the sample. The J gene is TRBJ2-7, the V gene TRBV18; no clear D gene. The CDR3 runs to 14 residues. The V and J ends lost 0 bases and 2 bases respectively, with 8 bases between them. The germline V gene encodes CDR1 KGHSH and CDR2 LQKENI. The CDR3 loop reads CASSPPAGTYEQYF. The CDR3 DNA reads TGTGCCAGCTCACCACCGGCAGGTACCTACGAGCAGTACTTC.

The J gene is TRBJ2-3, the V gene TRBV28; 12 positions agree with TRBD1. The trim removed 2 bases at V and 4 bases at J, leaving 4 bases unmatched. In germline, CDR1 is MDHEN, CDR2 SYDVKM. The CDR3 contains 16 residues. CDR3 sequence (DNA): TGTGCCAGCAGTTTAGGGGGGACAGGGGGCCCAGATACGCAGTATTTT. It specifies CASSLGGTGGPDTQYF.

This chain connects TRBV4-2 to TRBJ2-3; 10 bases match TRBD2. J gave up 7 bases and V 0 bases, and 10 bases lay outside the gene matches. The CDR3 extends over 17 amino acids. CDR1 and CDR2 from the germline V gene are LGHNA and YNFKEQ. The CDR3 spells CASSQERAGLALNTQYF. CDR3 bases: TGTGCCAGCAGCCAAGAGAGGGCGGGACTAGCGTTGAATACGCAGTATTTT.

The CDR3 DNA sequence: TGTGCCAGCAGTACGGGTTACAGGGCAACCTACGAGCAGTACTTC. Protein: CASSTGYRATYEQYF. The chain couples TRBV2 to TRBJ2-7, with a weak D call TRBD1 (6 bases). The CDR3 has 15 amino acids. Germline CDR1 and CDR2: SNHLY and FYNNEI. V dropped 5 bases and J dropped 2 bases, with 16 bases sitting between them.

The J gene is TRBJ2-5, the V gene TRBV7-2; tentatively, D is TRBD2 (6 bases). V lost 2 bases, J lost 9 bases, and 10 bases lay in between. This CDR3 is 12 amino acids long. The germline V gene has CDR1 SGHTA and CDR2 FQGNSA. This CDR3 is CASSLTGEAQYF. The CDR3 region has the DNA TGTGCCAGCAGCTTAACGGGGGAGGCCCAGTACTTC.

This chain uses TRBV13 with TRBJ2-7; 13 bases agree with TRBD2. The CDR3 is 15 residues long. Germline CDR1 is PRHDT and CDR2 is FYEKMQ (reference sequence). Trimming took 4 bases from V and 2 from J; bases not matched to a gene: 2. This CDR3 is CASSWGLAGPYEQYF. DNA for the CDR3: TGTGCCAGCAGCTGGGGACTAGCGGGACCCTACGAGCAGTACTTC. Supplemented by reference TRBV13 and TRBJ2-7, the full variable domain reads AAGVIQSPRHLIKEKRETATLKCYPIPRHDTVYWYQQGPGQDPQFLISFYEKMQSDKGSIPDRFSAQQFSDYHSELNMSSLELGDSALYFCASSWGLAGPYEQYFGPGTRLTVT.

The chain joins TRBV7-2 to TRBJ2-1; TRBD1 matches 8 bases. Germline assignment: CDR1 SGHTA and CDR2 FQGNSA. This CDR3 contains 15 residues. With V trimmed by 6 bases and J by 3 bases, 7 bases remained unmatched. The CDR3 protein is CASRSDRGFYNEQFF. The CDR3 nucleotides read TGTGCCAGCAGATCCGACAGGGGCTTCTACAATGAGCAGTTCTTC.

The CDR3 bases are TGTGCCAGCTTAACTAGGACTATAGCGGGAGAGGGGACCCAGTACTTC. Its protein is CASLTRTIAGEGTQYF. This chain links TRBV7-8 with TRBJ2-5, with 9 bases fitting TRBD2. This CDR3 comprises 16 residues. J lost 7 bases, V lost 8 bases, and 17 bases had no gene match. CDR1 SGHVS and CDR2 FQNEAQ come from the germline V gene. Filled out from reference TRBV7-8 and TRBJ2-5, the complete variable domain reads GAGVSQSPRYKVAKRGQDVALRCDPISGHVSLFWYQQALGQGPEFLTYFQNEAQLDKSGLPSDRFFAERPEGSVSTLKIQRTQQEDSAVYLCASLTRTIAGEGTQYFGPGTRLLVL.

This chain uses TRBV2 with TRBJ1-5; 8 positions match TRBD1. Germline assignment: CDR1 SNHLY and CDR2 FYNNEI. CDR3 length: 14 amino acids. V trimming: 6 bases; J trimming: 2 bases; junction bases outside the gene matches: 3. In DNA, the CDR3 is TGTGCCAGCAGACCGGGACAGGGCAATCAGCCCCAGCATTTT. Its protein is CASRPGQGNQPQHF.

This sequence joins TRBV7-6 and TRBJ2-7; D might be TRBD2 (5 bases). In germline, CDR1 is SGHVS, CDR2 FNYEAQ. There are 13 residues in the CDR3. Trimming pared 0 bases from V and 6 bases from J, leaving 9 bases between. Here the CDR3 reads CASSLADRGEQYF. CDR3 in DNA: TGTGCCAGCAGCTTAGCGGACCGGGGCGAGCAGTACTTC.

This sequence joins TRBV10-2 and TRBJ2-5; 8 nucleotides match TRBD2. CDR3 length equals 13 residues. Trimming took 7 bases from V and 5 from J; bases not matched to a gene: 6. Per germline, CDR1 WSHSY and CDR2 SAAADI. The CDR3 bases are TGCGCCAGCACTGCGGGGGGCGGGGAGACCCAGTACTTC. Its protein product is CASTAGGGETQYF.

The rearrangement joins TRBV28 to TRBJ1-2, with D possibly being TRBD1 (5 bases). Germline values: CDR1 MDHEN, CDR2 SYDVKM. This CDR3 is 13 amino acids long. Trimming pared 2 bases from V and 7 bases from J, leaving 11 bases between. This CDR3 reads CASSLVQGGGYTF. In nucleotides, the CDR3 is TGTGCCAGCAGTTTAGTCCAGGGAGGTGGCTACACCTTC.

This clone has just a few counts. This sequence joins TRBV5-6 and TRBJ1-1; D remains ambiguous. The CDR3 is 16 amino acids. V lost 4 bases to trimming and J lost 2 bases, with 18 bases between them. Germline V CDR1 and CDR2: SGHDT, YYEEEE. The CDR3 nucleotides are TGTGCCAGCAGCCCAGGAAGAGGGAAGCGTAACACTGAAGCTTTCTTT. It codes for CASSPGRGKRNTEAFF.

CDR3 region: CASSVGSRVDGYTF. The CDR3 coding sequence is TGTGCCAGCAGCGTAGGGTCCAGGGTCGATGGCTACACCTTC. The rearrangement uses TRBV9 and TRBJ1-2; D is perhaps TRBD1 (5 bases). Looked up from germline, CDR1 is SGDLS and CDR2 is YYNGEE. V was trimmed by 0 bases and J by 6 bases, leaving 12 bases between them. The CDR3 covers 14 residues.

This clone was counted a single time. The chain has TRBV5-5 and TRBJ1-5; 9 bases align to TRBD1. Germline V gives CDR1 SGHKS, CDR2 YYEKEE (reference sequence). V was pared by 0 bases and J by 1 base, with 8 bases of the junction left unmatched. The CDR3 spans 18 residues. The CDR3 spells CASSLGSWGQGSNQPQHF. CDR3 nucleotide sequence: TGTGCCAGCAGCTTGGGGTCTTGGGGACAGGGAAGCAATCAGCCCCAGCATTTT.

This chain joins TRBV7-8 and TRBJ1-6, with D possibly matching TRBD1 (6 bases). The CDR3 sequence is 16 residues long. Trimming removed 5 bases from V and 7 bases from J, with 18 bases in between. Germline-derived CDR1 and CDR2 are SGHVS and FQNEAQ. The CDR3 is CASSTARDMVNSPLHF. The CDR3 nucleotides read TGTGCCAGCAGCACAGCACGGGACATGGTAAATTCACCCCTCCACTTT.

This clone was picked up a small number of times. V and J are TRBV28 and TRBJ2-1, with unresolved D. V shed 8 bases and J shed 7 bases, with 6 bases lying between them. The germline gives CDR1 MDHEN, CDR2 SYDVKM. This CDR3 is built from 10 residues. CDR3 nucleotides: TGTGCCAGCCGAGGAAATGAGCAGTTCTTC. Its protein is CASRGNEQFF.

The CDR3 protein is CASSLEGASTDTQYF. CDR3 bases: TGCGCCAGCAGCTTAGAGGGGGCGAGCACAGATACGCAGTATTTT. The gene calls are TRBV5-1 and TRBJ2-3; the match to TRBD1 covers 7 bases. CDR3 length: 15 residues. Germline CDR1 SGHRS, CDR2 YFSETQ. The ends lost 2 bases at V and 0 bases at J; junction bases unmatched: 3.

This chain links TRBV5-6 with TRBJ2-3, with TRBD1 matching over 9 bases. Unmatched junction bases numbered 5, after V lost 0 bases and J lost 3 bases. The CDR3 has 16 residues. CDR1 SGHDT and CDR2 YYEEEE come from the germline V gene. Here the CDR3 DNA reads TGTGCCAGCAGCTTGGCCCGGGACAGGGTGACAGATACGCAGTATTTT. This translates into CASSLARDRVTDTQYF.

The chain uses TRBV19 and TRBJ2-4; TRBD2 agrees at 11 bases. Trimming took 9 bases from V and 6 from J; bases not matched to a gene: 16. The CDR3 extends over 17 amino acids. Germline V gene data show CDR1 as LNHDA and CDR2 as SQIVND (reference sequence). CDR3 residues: CASPLIGSGGAGNIQYF. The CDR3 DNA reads TGTGCCAGCCCACTGATAGGTAGCGGGGGGGCTGGAAACATTCAGTACTTC.

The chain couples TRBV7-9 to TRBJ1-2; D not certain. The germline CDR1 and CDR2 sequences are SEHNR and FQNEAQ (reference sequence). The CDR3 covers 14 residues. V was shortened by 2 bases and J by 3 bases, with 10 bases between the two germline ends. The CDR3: CASSLLRQDYGYTF. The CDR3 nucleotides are TGTGCCAGCAGCTTATTACGGCAGGACTATGGCTACACCTTC.

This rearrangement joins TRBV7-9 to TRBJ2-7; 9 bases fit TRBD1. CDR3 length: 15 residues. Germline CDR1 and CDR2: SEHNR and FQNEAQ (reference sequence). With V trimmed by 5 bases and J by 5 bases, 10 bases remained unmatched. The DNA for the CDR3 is TGTGCCAGCAGCCCTTGGGACAGGGCCATAAACGAGCAGTACTTC. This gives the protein CASSPWDRAINEQYF.

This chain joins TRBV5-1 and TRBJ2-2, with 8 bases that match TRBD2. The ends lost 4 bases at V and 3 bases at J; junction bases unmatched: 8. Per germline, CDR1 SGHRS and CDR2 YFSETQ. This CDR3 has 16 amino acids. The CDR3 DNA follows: TGCGCCAGCAGCCCCCCCAGCGGGGGAGACACCGGGGAGCTGTTTTTT. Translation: CASSPPSGGDTGELFF.